This T cell receptor (beta chain) was recorded in a study of T cell repertoires in cytomegalovirus infection. Study-level background: The public TCR beta signatures pointed to both CMV infection and matching HLA type. Study results and caveats: CMV-specific HLA-C-restricted TCR beta clonotypes dominated the ex vivo response. The cumulative frequency of public TCR beta families identified carriers of CMV plus the relevant HLA.

This clonotype appeared a single time. Its matching antigen is unknown. The CDR3 totals 12 residues. Germline assignment: CDR1 SGHNT and CDR2 YENEEA. V was cut by 3 bases and J by 5 bases, with 7 bases left in between. TCRdb analysed the reads with MiXCR anew, one entry per CDR3 protein. The sample has approximately 260,000 distinct CDR3 sequences; around 20% are singletons. Sequencing was performed on cultured PBMCs, taken from culture after CMV antigen stimulation. This receptor was identified in a human donor in good health (CMV status not recorded). Some clones in this sample may be carry-over from other donors' samples. The chain carries TRBV11-3 and TRBJ2-5; D is uncertain. CDR3 loop: CASSFQPETQYF. As DNA, the CDR3 is TGTGCCAGCAGCTTTCAGCCTGAGACCCAGTACTTC.